A selection of T cell receptor beta chains follows, all from one sample in a study of blood T cell repertoires in COVID-19. Using immunoSEQ multiplex PCR, the repertoire was profiled, and TCRdb retains in-frame clones only, with some absent. The sample includes about 170,000 clones, approximately 85% seen only once; the top ten take roughly 2.5%. The sequenced material came from peripheral blood. These TCRs come from a woman over 75 with COVID-19, enrolled during active disease. Both conserved end residues are part of each CDR3. The D gene is left open where the match is weak. For some rows the clone size is stated as once, few or many, or as a class when expanded; others skip it.

TRBV4-1,NA,TRBD2,TRBJ2-5,TGCGCCAGCAGCCAAGATCATCTAGCGGGGGGGCCTAATCGAGAGACCCAGTACTTC,CASSQDHLAGGPNRETQYF
TRBV24-1,NA,TRBD1,TRBJ2-2,TGTGCCACCAGCCGGACAGGGGGTGGCACCGGGGAGCTGTTTTTT,CATSRTGGGTGELFF
TRBV18,NA,NA,TRBJ2-3,TGTGCCAGCTCACCGCGGAGGGCTAGCACAGATACGCAGTATTTT,CASSPRRASTDTQYF
TRBV11-2,NA,TRBD1,TRBJ1-2,TGTGCCAGCAGCTTGGACAGGGACTATGGCTACACCTTC,CASSLDRDYGYTF
TRBV7-2,NA,TRBD1,TRBJ1-5,TGTGCCAGCAGCTTAGACAGGGGTGGCAATCAGCCCCAGCATTTT,CASSLDRGGNQPQHF
TRBV6-5,NA,TRBD2,TRBJ2-3,TGTGCCAGCATCGGACTAGCGGGGGGAAGGGATACGCAGTATTTT,CASIGLAGGRDTQYF
TRBV2,NA,NA,TRBJ2-7,TGTGCCAGCCCGAGATCGGTATACGAGCAGTACTTC,CASPRSVYEQYF
TRBV18,NA,TRBD1,TRBJ1-4,TGTGCCAGCTCACCGGACAGGGCGGCTAATGAAAAACTGTTTTTT,CASSPDRAANEKLFF
TRBV5-6,NA,NA,TRBJ2-7,TGTGCCAGCAGCTCTTACAGGGGACCCTTTGGAGGGGAGCAGTACTTC,CASSSYRGPFGGEQYF
TRBV19,few,TRBD1,TRBJ1-4,TGTGCCAGTAGTCCTCTGGACAGGGGGAATGAAAAACTGTTTTTT,CASSPLDRGNEKLFF
TRBV28,NA,NA,TRBJ1-5,TGTGCCAGCAGTTCCCTAGGGAGGGGGGATCAGCCCCAGCATTTT,CASSSLGRGDQPQHF
TRBV7-9,few,NA,TRBJ1-3,TGTGCCAGCAGCTCCCCTTTAGTGGTGCACTCTGGAAACACCATATATTTT,CASSSPLVVHSGNTIYF
TRBV27,NA,TRBD2,TRBJ2-7,TGTGCCAGCAGTTTCGGCGGGAGACCCTGGAACGAGCAGTACTTC,CASSFGGRPWNEQYF
TRBV18,NA,NA,TRBJ2-7,TGTGCCAGCTCACGTCAGACAGGTGGCTACGAGCAGTACTTC,CASSRQTGGYEQYF
TRBV15,once,NA,TRBJ1-2,TGTGCCACCAGCAGAGATAGTGACAGGCCCTATGGCTACACCTTC,CATSRDSDRPYGYTF
TRBV5-1,NA,TRBD1,TRBJ2-5,TGCGCCAGCAGCGCGACAGGGGCCCAAGAGACCCAGTACTTC,CASSATGAQETQYF
TRBV6-5,once,TRBD1,TRBJ2-1,TGTGCCAGCAGGGGGACAGGGGTCTCCTACAATGAGCAGTTCTTC,CASRGTGVSYNEQFF
TRBV7-2,NA,NA,TRBJ2-4,TGTGCCAGCAGCTTAGAGGGGACACTTTCCTTAAACATTCAGTACTTC,CASSLEGTLSLNIQYF
TRBV12-3/TRBV12-4,NA,NA,TRBJ2-7,TGTGCCAGCAGGAGGGGGTCCTACGAGCAGTACTTC,CASRRGSYEQYF
TRBV18,few,NA,TRBJ2-7,TGTGCCAGCTCACCTACGGGGTTCGACGAGCAGTACTTC,CASSPTGFDEQYF
TRBV15,NA,TRBD1,TRBJ2-3,TGTGCCACCAGCAGAGAGTCGGGCAGGGGGCGTCAAGATACGCAGTATTTT,CATSRESGRGRQDTQYF
TRBV15,NA,TRBD1,TRBJ2-1,TGTGCCACCAGCAGAACCGACAGGGTCAATGAGCAGTTCTTC,CATSRTDRVNEQFF
TRBV19,NA,TRBD2,TRBJ2-1,TGTGCCAGTAGTATAGGACCACCTGGCGGGAGCTATGAGCAGTTCTTC,CASSIGPPGGSYEQFF
TRBV5-4,NA,TRBD2,TRBJ2-7,TGTGCCAGCAGCTCCTGGACTAGCGGGGAGTACGAGCAGTACTTC,CASSSWTSGEYEQYF
TRBV27,NA,TRBD2,TRBJ2-3,TGTGCAACGGGACTAGCTTCTAGCACAGATACGCAGTATTTT,CATGLASSTDTQYF
TRBV19,NA,NA,TRBJ2-1,TGTGCCAGTAGTATTTTTAGATACAATGAGCAGTTCTTC,CASSIFRYNEQFF
TRBV2,NA,NA,TRBJ2-7,TGTGCCAGTAACAGGGTAGAGGCCCAGGGGGAGCAGTACTTC,CASNRVEAQGEQYF
TRBV7-9,NA,TRBD1,TRBJ2-5,TGTGCCAGCAGCCCGGACAGGGTAGGAAAGACCCAGTACTTC,CASSPDRVGKTQYF
TRBV7-6,NA,NA,TRBJ2-7,TGTGCCAGCAGCTTGGGGGCTGGCAGCTCCTACGAGCAGTACTTC,CASSLGAGSSYEQYF
TRBV5-1,NA,NA,TRBJ2-2,TGCGCCAGCACGCCCAGCGGCCTCGCCGGGGAGCTGTTTTTT,CASTPSGLAGELFF
TRBV19,NA,NA,TRBJ2-5,TGTGCCAGTAGTCTCCGGGAGCGGCCCTTCCTCGCCCAGTACTTC,CASSLRERPFLAQYF
TRBV28,NA,TRBD2,TRBJ2-7,TGTGCCAGCAGTTCAGTGGGGGGTAGCGGGAGATTCTGGGAGCAGTACTTC,CASSSVGGSGRFWEQYF
TRBV11-2,NA,NA,TRBJ1-1,TGTGCCAGCAGCTTGGCCGGGGGAACAGTAACGACTGAAGCTTTCTTT,CASSLAGGTVTTEAFF
TRBV25-1,few,TRBD1,TRBJ1-2,TGTGCCAGCAGACCCGACAGGGGGCGTAGCTATGGCTACACCTTC,CASRPDRGRSYGYTF
TRBV3-1/TRBV3-2,few,NA,TRBJ2-1,TGTGCCAGCAGCTTGGAGGGATTTGGTTTCAATGAGCAGTTCTTC,CASSLEGFGFNEQFF
TRBV28,NA,TRBD2,TRBJ2-5,TGTGCCAGCAGTGTAGGACTAGGCGGGCAAGAGACCCAGTACTTC,CASSVGLGGQETQYF
TRBV18,NA,NA,TRBJ1-3,TGTGCCAGCTCACCACTCGGGAATTCCCGCTCTGGAAACACCATATATTTT,CASSPLGNSRSGNTIYF
TRBV18,once,TRBD1,TRBJ1-1,TGTGCCAGCTCACCATCGACAGGGGGCCCCGAAGCTTTCTTT,CASSPSTGGPEAFF
TRBV4-3,NA,NA,TRBJ2-7,TGCGCCAGCAGCCAAGATTATGAGAGCTCCTACGAGCAGTACTTC,CASSQDYESSYEQYF
TRBV4-2,NA,TRBD1,TRBJ1-1,TGTGCCAGCAGCCACCCCTGGCGGGACAGGGTAATTGACATGAACACTGAAGCTTTCTTT,CASSHPWRDRVIDMNTEAFF
TRBV2,NA,TRBD2,TRBJ2-3,TGTGCCAGCACTGGACTAGTTTTTAGTGATACGCAGTATTTT,CASTGLVFSDTQYF
TRBV21-1,NA,NA,TRBJ2-6,TGTGCCAGCAGCATAACAGGGGCTGGGGCCAACGTCCTGACTTTC,CASSITGAGANVLTF
TRBV18,NA,TRBD1,TRBJ1-2,TGTGCCAGCTCCAGGGACAGGGGGAACTATGGCTACACCTTC,CASSRDRGNYGYTF
TRBV5-1,NA,TRBD2,TRBJ2-2,TGCGCCAGCAGGACTAGCGGAGACACCGGGGAGCTGTTTTTT,CASRTSGDTGELFF
TRBV20-1,NA,NA,TRBJ1-4,TGCAGTGCTAGTGGTAGAAAAGAAAAACTGTTTTTT,CSASGRKEKLFF
TRBV6-6,NA,NA,TRBJ1-2,TGTGCCAGCAGTTACTCGTCCGGGGGGTTCGGCTATGGCTACACCTTC,CASSYSSGGFGYGYTF
TRBV9,NA,TRBD1,TRBJ1-1,TGTGCCAGCAGCGCCGATCCCCGGGGGACAGAATTGAACACTGAAGCTTTCTTT,CASSADPRGTELNTEAFF
TRBV25-1,NA,TRBD1,TRBJ2-1,TGTGCCAGCAGTGAATGGGACAGGCCTATTCAGTTCTTC,CASSEWDRPIQFF
TRBV20-1,NA,TRBD2,TRBJ2-3,TGCAGTGCTAGTCCTAGCGGGAAAACAGATACGCAGTATTTT,CSASPSGKTDTQYF